The 27 T cell receptor beta chains listed next were all sequenced from one sample in a study of molecular identifiers for immune sequencing clone quantification (dated by TCRdb to the late 2010s). The protocol used for the library was PCR. Instrument used: Illumina HiSeq 4000. Using fastp at Q25 and MiXCR, TCRdb reprocessed the public reads and kept productive beta chains. A single entry per CDR3 protein holds the most common genes and DNA from its merged rows. The sample yields 300,000 to 350,000 distinct CDR3 sequences; 20% to 25% were counted once. 0.81% of the sample is taken by the ten largest. Input material: naive CD8+ T cells from blood, with Jurkat cell RNA spiked in. This sample's cell subset or site label indicates: FACS-sorted CD8+CD4-CCR7+CD45RA+ naive T cells. The receptors were gathered from a human donor in good health. Some libraries in this study had Jurkat cell RNA spiked in.

This clonotype was found many times. The rearrangement joins TRBV7-9 to TRBJ1-6, with D maybe TRBD1 (6 bases). CDR1 and CDR2 from the germline V gene are SEHNR and FQNEAQ (reference sequence). The CDR3 loop spans 17 amino acids. The V end was cut by 5 bases, the J end by 0 bases, with 14 bases between. CDR3 protein: CASSPVGGASYNSPLHF. Written as DNA, the CDR3 is TGTGCCAGCAGCCCAGTCGGGGGGGCCTCCTATAATTCACCCCTCCACTTT. The full variable domain, its missing parts supplied by reference TRBV7-9 and TRBJ1-6, is DTGVSQNPRHKITKRGQNVTFRCDPISEHNRLYWYRQTLGQGPEFLTYFQNEAQLEKSRLLSDRFSAERPKGSFSTLEIQRTEQGDSAMYLCASSPVGGASYNSPLHFGNGTRLTVT.

This clonotype showed up many times. The V gene is TRBV27, the J gene TRBJ2-7, with D tentatively TRBD1 (5 bases). The CDR3 is made up of 13 amino acids. Looked up from germline, CDR1 is MNHEY and CDR2 is SMNVEV (reference sequence). The V end lost 5 bases, the J end lost 2 bases, and 10 bases lay between the germline ends. The CDR3 DNA reads TGTGCCAGCAGTCCAGGGATGACCTACGAGCAGTACTTC. As protein: CASSPGMTYEQYF.

This clonotype was observed at least ten times. This chain joins TRBV20-1 and TRBJ1-1; possibly TRBD1 for D (5 bases). The CDR3 contains 11 residues. Germline assignment: CDR1 DFQATT and CDR2 SNEGSKA (reference sequence). DNA of the CDR3: TGCTCAAGGGGACTGAGGACTGAAGCTTTCTTT. It is translated as CSRGLRTEAFF.

Ten or more counts support this clonotype. The chain combines TRBV29-1 with TRBJ2-3; 9 bases fit TRBD2. The V gene end was trimmed by 3 bases and the J gene end by 2 bases; junction bases not matched to a gene: 3. Germline CDR1 is SQVTM and CDR2 is ANQGSEA. CDR3 size: 14 residues. The CDR3 DNA follows: TGCAGCGTTGAGCGGGAGGGCCTCACAGATACGCAGTATTTT. It codes for CSVEREGLTDTQYF.

The sample holds many counts of this clonotype. V gene TRBV5-6 combines with J gene TRBJ2-4; 8 bases match TRBD1. V shed 4 bases, J shed 7 bases, and the junction held 7 bases outside the gene matches. Germline V lookup: CDR1 SGHDT, CDR2 YYEEEE. The CDR3 is 14 amino acids. CDR3 nucleotides: TGTGCCAGCAGCCAGGACAGGGCGGGTAACATTCAGTACTTC. It codes for CASSQDRAGNIQYF.

There are many counts of this clonotype. V usage is TRBV6-2 or TRBV6-3 and J usage is TRBJ2-7, with D possibly being TRBD1 or TRBD2 (5 bases each). In germline, CDR1 is MNHEY, CDR2 SVGEGT. The V end lost 3 bases, the J end lost 5 bases, and 11 bases lay between the germline ends. The CDR3 spans 13 residues. The CDR3 reads CASSYLEGNEQYF. CDR3 bases: TGTGCCAGCAGTTATCTTGAGGGGAACGAGCAGTACTTC.

The chain carries TRBV20-1 and TRBJ2-7, with D hard to call. In germline, CDR1 is DFQATT, CDR2 SNEGSKA (reference sequence). The CDR3 runs to 11 residues. Trimming took off 0 bases at V and 7 bases at J, with 7 bases between the two ends. The CDR3 sequence is CSARDTWEQYF. As DNA, the CDR3 is TGCAGTGCTAGAGATACGTGGGAGCAGTACTTC.

This clonotype was seen at least ten times. The chain couples TRBV29-1 to TRBJ1-1; 8 positions match TRBD1. The ends lost 1 base at V and 1 base at J; junction bases unmatched: 2. CDR3 size: 14 residues. Germline values: CDR1 SQVTM, CDR2 ANQGSEA. The CDR3 loop reads CSVEGDRGNTEAFF. Here the CDR3 DNA reads TGCAGCGTTGAAGGTGACAGGGGGAACACTGAAGCTTTCTTT. Full variable domain (rest looked up from reference TRBV29-1 and TRBJ1-1): SAVISQKPSRDICQRGTSLTIQCQVDSQVTMMFWYRQQPGQSLTLIATANQGSEATYESGFVIDKFPISRPNLTFSTLTVSNMSPEDSSIYLCSVEGDRGNTEAFFGQGTRLTVV.

The genes are TRBV7-9 and TRBJ2-5; the D is unclear. This CDR3 is built from 12 residues. In germline, CDR1 is SEHNR, CDR2 FQNEAQ (reference sequence). V was trimmed by 5 bases and J by 7 bases, leaving 11 bases between them. This chain's CDR3 is CASSPPGLTQYF. CDR3 sequence (DNA): TGTGCCAGCAGCCCCCCCGGGTTGACCCAGTACTTC.

To note about this clonotype: One base away lies a much larger clone, so this may be a sequencing read error. The chain has TRBV5-1 and TRBJ1-5; a weak D match, TRBD1 (5 bases). The CDR3 covers 14 residues. Germline V gene data show CDR1 as SGHRS and CDR2 as YFSETQ. V lost 8 bases and J 4 bases, leaving 16 bases between the germline ends. For the CDR3, the DNA is TGCGCCAGAAGCCCTGGACAAGATAATCAGCCCCAGCATTTT. This codes for CARSPGQDNQPQHF.

In this sample, this clonotype turned up many times. The V and J genes are TRBV6-2 or TRBV6-3 and TRBJ2-5; perhaps D is TRBD1 or TRBD2 (5 bases each). Germline values: CDR1 MNHEY, CDR2 SVGEGT. Trimming left V 5 bases short and J 3 bases short, with 13 bases between. This CDR3 has 14 amino acids. CDR3 sequence reads: CASSTGTLKETQYF. The CDR3 bases are TGTGCCAGCAGTACGGGGACGCTGAAAGAGACCCAGTACTTC.

The J gene is TRBJ1-1, the V gene TRBV7-9; D gene ambiguous. Trimming took off 8 bases at V and 5 bases at J, with 12 bases between the two ends. CDR3 length equals 12 residues. The V gene's germline CDR1 is SEHNR and CDR2 FQNEAQ (reference sequence). The CDR3 DNA sequence: TGTGCCAGCGACGCAGGAGAGACTGAAGCTTTCTTT. Its translation: CASDAGETEAFF.

This clonotype was counted many times. In DNA, the CDR3 is TGCAGTGCCCGGGATCAGGGAAGCGAGCAGTACTTC. Its protein is CSARDQGSEQYF. V usage is TRBV20-1 and J usage is TRBJ2-7; the D gene could be TRBD1 or TRBD2 (5 bases each). The CDR3 totals 12 residues. With 6 bases removed from V and 6 bases from J, the gap between germline ends came to 15 bases. Per the germline V gene, CDR1 is DFQATT and CDR2 is SNEGSKA (reference sequence).

There are many counts of this clonotype. This sequence joins TRBV19 and TRBJ2-7; 11 positions agree with TRBD2. This CDR3 region has 15 residues. Looked up from germline, CDR1 is LNHDA and CDR2 is SQIVND (reference sequence). V lost 3 bases to trimming and J lost 2 bases; unmatched junction nucleotides: 3. The CDR3 nucleotides are TGTGCCAGTAGTATGGGACTAGCGGCCACCTACGAGCAGTACTTC. This sequence encodes CASSMGLAATYEQYF.

Regarding this clonotype: The junction differs from germline at one of its ends, possibly a read error. The V and J genes are TRBV13 and TRBJ1-2; D unclear. CDR1 is PRHDT and CDR2 is FYEKMQ in the germline V gene (reference sequence). CDR3 length equals 15 residues. Here the CDR3 reads CAGSLERSANYGYTF. The CDR3 DNA sequence: TGTGCCGGCAGCTTAGAACGATCTGCTAACTATGGCTACACCTTC. Full variable domain (outside the CDR3, taken from reference TRBV13 and TRBJ1-2): AAGVIQSPRHLIKEKRETATLKCYPIPRHDTVYWYQQGPGQDPQFLISFYEKMQSDKGSIPDRFSAQQFSDYHSELNMSSLELGDSALYFCAGSLERSANYGYTFGSGTRLTVV.

The J gene is TRBJ2-7, the V gene TRBV5-3; D call uncertain. TRBV5-3 has ORF status, its function being uncertain. This CDR3 is built from 11 residues. V lost 8 bases and J lost 7, with 13 bases in between. The CDR3 region has the DNA TGTGCCAGCAGCGATCTGGGGGAGCAGTACTTC. Encoded protein: CASSDLGEQYF.

This clonotype was counted many times. The CDR3 spells CAWSVLRSTDTQYF. The CDR3 region has the DNA TGTGCCTGGAGTGTGTTGAGAAGCACAGATACGCAGTATTTT. The V and J genes are TRBV30 and TRBJ2-3; D is unresolved. CDR1 GTSNPN and CDR2 SVGIG come from the germline V gene (reference sequence). The V end lost 0 bases, the J end lost 0 bases, and 7 bases lay between the germline ends. There are 14 residues in the CDR3.

This clonotype was detected many times. V usage is TRBV29-1 and J usage is TRBJ1-4; maybe TRBD1 (5 bases). The V gene lost 2 bases and the J gene lost 7 bases, with 14 bases spanning the gap. The CDR3 has 14 residues. Germline CDR1 and CDR2: SQVTM and ANQGSEA. CDR3 in amino acids: CSVEWGGDREKLFF. CDR3 in DNA: TGCAGCGTTGAATGGGGGGGTGACCGTGAAAAACTGTTTTTT.

Many counts were recorded for this clonotype. The chain combines TRBV14 with TRBJ1-2; D uncertain. V was shortened by 0 bases and J by 1 base, with 12 bases between the two germline ends. Germline CDR1 SGHDN, CDR2 FVKESK. The CDR3 is 16 amino acids. The CDR3 bases are TGTGCCAGCAGCCAAGAATGGGCAGGTCTTAACTATGGCTACACCTTC. This translates into CASSQEWAGLNYGYTF. Complete variable domain (other parts from reference TRBV14 and TRBJ1-2): EAGVTQFPSHSVIEKGQTVTLRCDPISGHDNLYWYRRVMGKEIKFLLHFVKESKQDESGMPNNRFLAERTGGTYSTLKVQPAELEDSGVYFCASSQEWAGLNYGYTFGSGTRLTVV.

In the case of this clonotype: This may be a read error: a much more frequent sequence differs by one nucleotide. Because it lacks the conserved phenylalanine or tryptophan at the end, this CDR3 is likely a read error. The V gene is TRBV6-6, the J gene TRBJ2-2; D is undetermined. Germline CDR1 MNHNY, CDR2 SVGAGI (reference sequence). CDR3 size: 12 residues. V lost 4 bases, J lost 6 bases, and 6 bases lay in between. The CDR3 sequence is CASSFSAGELFS. Here the CDR3 DNA reads TGTGCCAGCAGTTTTTCCGCCGGGGAGCTGTTTTCT.

This clonotype was counted at least ten times. The V gene is TRBV6-1, the J gene TRBJ2-1, with no clear D. V was cut by 7 bases and J by 2 bases, with 6 bases left in between. The CDR3 contains 12 residues. CDR1 is MNHNS and CDR2 is SASEGT in the germline V gene. CDR3 coding DNA: TGTGCCAGCACCCAGACCTACAATGAGCAGTTCTTC. It translates to CASTQTYNEQFF.

This clonotype was picked up many times. The chain has TRBV7-9 and TRBJ2-2, with D uncertain. V was clipped by 2 bases and J by 4 bases, with 2 bases between them. This CDR3 is built from 12 residues. The V gene's germline CDR1 is SEHNR and CDR2 FQNEAQ (reference sequence). This CDR3 reads CASSLSTGELFF. CDR3 nucleotides: TGTGCCAGCAGCTTAAGCACCGGGGAGCTGTTTTTT.

This clonotype was detected ten times or more. The chain couples TRBV4-3 to TRBJ1-2; D not resolved. Germline CDR1 LGHNA, CDR2 YSLEER. The CDR3 consists of 13 residues. The V gene lost 0 bases and the J gene lost 7 bases, with 9 bases spanning the gap. The CDR3: CASSQDVGRGYTF. CDR3 DNA sequence: TGCGCCAGCAGCCAAGATGTGGGCCGTGGCTACACCTTC.

About this clonotype: Just one base apart from a much larger clone, this may be a read error. V and J are TRBV29-1 and TRBJ1-1; no definite D call. Trimming took off 8 bases at V and 4 bases at J, with 14 bases between the two ends. The V gene's germline CDR1 is SQVTM and CDR2 ANQGSEA. This CDR3 spans 12 amino acids. The CDR3 bases are TGCAGCATGCTTCTGGTGGCCACTGAAGCTTTCTTT. Its protein product is CSMLLVATEAFF.

This clonotype was counted once. This could be a read error, since a much larger clone is one nucleotide away. The chain uses TRBV20-1 and TRBJ2-7, with D perhaps TRBD1 (5 bases). The germline V gene encodes CDR1 DFQATT and CDR2 SNEGSKA (reference sequence). The CDR3 runs to 15 residues. The DNA for the CDR3 is TGCGGTGCTAGAGATCTGGGGCAGGGTTACTACGAGCAGTACTTC. Translating gives CGARDLGQGYYEQYF.

Concerning this clonotype: Relative to the germline gene, one junction end is altered; a read error may explain this. CDR3: CRASARDSYNERFF. Here the CDR3 DNA reads TGCAGGGCTAGCGCCCGGGACTCGTACAATGAGCGGTTCTTC. The rearrangement joins TRBV20-1 to TRBJ2-1; tentative D call: TRBD2 (6 bases). This CDR3 has 14 residues. Germline values: CDR1 DFQATT, CDR2 SNEGSKA (reference sequence).

This sequence joins TRBV9 and TRBJ2-1; D call uncertain. V was trimmed by 0 bases and J by 6 bases, leaving 4 bases between them. Germline V gene data show CDR1 as SGDLS and CDR2 as YYNGEE. CDR3 length: 12 residues. CDR3 in amino acids: CASSVGSNEQFF. For the CDR3, the DNA is TGTGCCAGCAGCGTAGGATCCAATGAGCAGTTCTTC.